These 30 T cell receptor beta chains were all obtained from the same sample, sequenced in a study of blood T cell repertoires in COVID-19. Measured with immunoSEQ multiplex PCR; TCRdb has only the in-frame clones, and not every one. The table shows fewer than 80,000 clones, with 88% occurring only once. The sequencing input was peripheral blood. The source of these receptors is a human donor in a cohort sampled during active COVID-19.

This clone was counted a few times. The chain is built from TRBV23-1 and TRBJ1-1; D call uncertain. TRBV23-1 is reported as an ORF; its role is uncertain. V lost 4 bases and J 5 bases, leaving 8 bases between the germline ends. This CDR3 has 12 amino acids. CDR3 bases: TGCGCCAGCAGTCTCCCGGGGACTGAAGCTTTCTTT. This encodes CASSLPGTEAFF.

CDR3 DNA: TGTGCCAGCAATACGAAAGGGACAATCGATGGCTACACCTTC. It codes for CASNTKGTIDGYTF. The rearrangement joins TRBV2 to TRBJ1-2; D possibly corresponds to TRBD1 (6 bases). This CDR3 contains 14 residues. V dropped 7 bases and J dropped 6 bases, with 18 bases sitting between them. Germline V gene lookup returns CDR1 SNHLY and CDR2 FYNNEI.

Only a few counts were recorded for this clone. DNA for the CDR3: TGTGCCAGCAGCCTACGGACAGGGGAGAACACTGAAGCTTTCTTT. This gives the protein CASSLRTGENTEAFF. The gene calls are TRBV7-8 and TRBJ1-1; TRBD1 agrees at 9 bases. With V trimmed by 5 bases and J by 1 base, 5 bases remained unmatched. The germline gives CDR1 SGHVS, CDR2 FQNEAQ. CDR3 length: 15 residues.

The CDR3 loop reads CASSIRGGAVVETQYF. DNA of the CDR3: TGTGCCAGTAGTATCCGCGGGGGGGCGGTCGTGGAGACCCAGTACTTC. This chain connects TRBV19 to TRBJ2-5; 9 bases fit TRBD2. The junction had 10 bases not matched to a gene; V was cut back by 3 bases and J by 5 bases. From germline, CDR1 is LNHDA and CDR2 SQIVND (reference sequence). The CDR3 is 16 residues long.

The chain joins TRBV2 to TRBJ2-2, with 7 bases aligning to TRBD1. J was trimmed by 0 bases and V by 4 bases; bases with no gene match: 20. CDR1 and CDR2 (germline): SNHLY, FYNNEI. The CDR3 length is 21 residues. This chain's CDR3 is CASSVELLTGSGESNTGELFF. As DNA, the CDR3 is TGTGCCAGCAGTGTAGAGTTATTGACAGGGTCGGGCGAATCGAACACCGGGGAGCTGTTTTTT.

The chain combines TRBV12-3 or TRBV12-4 with TRBJ1-1; the D is unclear. The V and J ends lost 3 bases and 3 bases respectively, with 8 bases between them. The CDR3 is 13 residues long. The CDR3 DNA reads TGTGCCAGCAGTTTCGTATTAGACACTGAAGCTTTCTTT. Protein product: CASSFVLDTEAFF.

In this sample, this clone turned up once. The V and J genes are TRBV27 and TRBJ1-2; a weak D match, TRBD1 (6 bases). CDR3 size: 12 residues. The germline V and J ends were trimmed by 4 bases and 6 bases, with 9 bases remaining between them. Germline V gene sequence: CDR1 MNHEY, CDR2 SMNVEV (reference sequence). CDR3 sequence (DNA): TGTGCCAGCAGTTCACAGGGAAATGGCTACACCTTC. Amino acids: CASSSQGNGYTF.

This chain connects TRBV30 to TRBJ1-1; tentatively, D is TRBD1 (6 bases). The V gene lost 0 bases and the J gene lost 6 bases, with 17 bases spanning the gap. This CDR3 region has 15 residues. The V gene's germline CDR1 is GTSNPN and CDR2 SVGIG (reference sequence). CDR3 in amino acids: CAWSVRTGQRAEAFF. The CDR3 bases are TGTGCCTGGAGTGTACGTACAGGGCAAAGGGCTGAAGCTTTCTTT.

This chain uses TRBV24-1 with TRBJ2-7; a possible D gene is TRBD2 (5 bases). The V end was cut by 3 bases, the J end by 6 bases, with 5 bases between. This CDR3 has 11 residues. Germline V gives CDR1 KGHDR, CDR2 SFDVKD. This chain's CDR3 is CATSDGLEQYF. CDR3 nucleotide sequence: TGTGCCACCAGTGATGGACTCGAGCAGTACTTC.

This chain joins TRBV27 and TRBJ2-7, with D possibly TRBD2 on 6 matching bases. Looked up from germline, CDR1 is MNHEY and CDR2 is SMNVEV (reference sequence). V lost 6 bases, J lost 1 base, and 25 bases lay in between. This CDR3 has 18 amino acids. The CDR3 DNA sequence: TGTGCCAGCAGGCCGCTTGTGAGGAGGGGCAGCCAGTCCTACGAGCAGTACTTC. This translates into CASRPLVRRGSQSYEQYF.

V gene TRBV5-5 combines with J gene TRBJ1-5, with 9 bases that match TRBD1. This CDR3 spans 14 amino acids. V lost 2 bases and J lost 4; bases outside the gene matches: 1. The germline V gene has CDR1 SGHKS and CDR2 YYEKEE (reference sequence). CDR3 DNA: TGTGCCAGCAGCTTACAGGGGGCTAATCAGCCCCAGCATTTT. Translation: CASSLQGANQPQHF.

The chain employs TRBV30 and TRBJ2-3; tentatively, D is TRBD2 (5 bases). CDR1 and CDR2 from the germline V gene are GTSNPN and SVGIG (reference sequence). This CDR3 has 14 residues. V was pared by 3 bases and J by 3 bases, with 13 bases between. The CDR3 region is CAWRRTPGTDTQYF. CDR3 nucleotides: TGTGCCTGGAGGCGGACTCCTGGGACAGATACGCAGTATTTT.

The chain has TRBV5-4 and TRBJ2-7; 14 bases are shared with TRBD2. There are 14 residues in the CDR3. Per germline, CDR1 SGHNT and CDR2 YYREEE (reference sequence). V shed 9 bases, J shed 7 bases, and the junction held 9 bases outside the gene matches. CDR3 residues: CATGTSGSSLEQYF. For the CDR3, the DNA is TGTGCCACAGGGACTAGCGGGAGTTCGTTAGAGCAGTACTTC.

V usage is TRBV25-1 and J usage is TRBJ2-1; the D gene is possibly TRBD2 (6 bases). Germline assignment: CDR1 MGHDK and CDR2 SYGVNS. The CDR3 runs 17 residues. Deletions cut 3 bases from V and 0 bases from J, with 15 bases between. The CDR3 loop reads CASSDFFETSSYNEQFF. The CDR3 DNA reads as TGTGCCAGCAGTGATTTTTTTGAGACTAGCTCCTACAATGAGCAGTTCTTC.

V gene TRBV18 combines with J gene TRBJ2-2; 7 bases match TRBD1. This CDR3 contains 13 residues. Germline lookup yields CDR1 KGHSH and CDR2 LQKENI. Trimming cost V 5 bases and J 7 bases; bases outside gene matches: 4. CDR3 sequence: CASSRQGDGELFF. The CDR3, as DNA: TGTGCCAGCTCAAGACAGGGTGACGGGGAGCTGTTTTTT.

The chain is built from TRBV11-3 and TRBJ2-7; D uncertain. Per germline, CDR1 SGHNT and CDR2 YENEEA. V lost 0 bases to trimming and J lost 3 bases, with 6 bases between them. CDR3 size: 13 residues. As DNA, the CDR3 is TGTGCCAGCAGCTTAGATGTCGGCTACGAGCAGTACTTC. Translation gives CASSLDVGYEQYF.

This clone occurred once. This chain uses TRBV30 with TRBJ1-1; no firm D call. CDR1 is GTSNPN, CDR2 SVGIG, per germline (reference sequence). Between the trimmed V and J ends, which lost 0 bases and 11 bases, there was a span of 16 bases. This CDR3 has 13 amino acids. CDR3 nucleotide sequence: TGTGCCTGGAGTGTATCTCGGCGGTATGTTGCTTTCTTT. It yields the protein CAWSVSRRYVAFF. The whole variable domain, remainder taken from reference TRBV30 and TRBJ1-1, is SQTIHQWPATLVQPVGSPLSLECTVEGTSNPNLYWYRQAAGRGLQLLFYSVGIGQISSEVPQNLSASRPQDRQFILSSKKLLLSDSGFYLCAWSVSRRYVAFFGQGTRLTVV.

In nucleotides, the CDR3 is TGTGCCAGCAGTTTACCCGTAGGATGGACAGGGGGCAGAGGTGGCTACACCTTC. Amino acids: CASSLPVGWTGGRGGYTF. The rearrangement links TRBV28 to TRBJ1-2; 11 nucleotides match TRBD1. V lost 2 bases, J lost 7 bases, and 15 bases stayed unmatched. The germline CDR1 and CDR2 sequences are MDHEN and SYDVKM. The CDR3 loop spans 18 amino acids.

The table lists this clone with a count of one. The chain is built from TRBV30 and TRBJ2-7; the D gene is possibly TRBD1 (6 bases). Germline V lookup: CDR1 GTSNPN, CDR2 SVGIG (reference sequence). With 2 bases removed from V and 3 bases from J, the gap between germline ends came to 8 bases. This CDR3 comprises 12 residues. The CDR3 coding sequence is TGTGCCTGGAGTACAGGGAACTACGAGCAGTACTTC. Protein product: CAWSTGNYEQYF.

The chain employs TRBV6-4 and TRBJ1-2; a weak D match, TRBD1 (5 bases). The V and J ends lost 4 bases and 2 bases respectively, with 8 bases between them. CDR1 and CDR2 from the germline V gene are MRHNA and SNTAGT. There are 13 residues in the CDR3. CDR3 sequence (DNA): TGTGCCAGCAGTGGCGGGGGGAACTATGGCTACACCTTC. It codes for CASSGGGNYGYTF.

This chain connects TRBV11-2 to TRBJ2-1, with TRBD2 identical over 10 bases. CDR3 size: 19 residues. J lost 4 bases, V lost 1 base, and 13 bases had no gene match. The germline CDR1 and CDR2 sequences are SGHAT and FQNNGV. The CDR3 loop reads CASSLGTRAGGPGYNEQFF. In DNA form, the CDR3 reads TGTGCCAGCAGCTTAGGAACGCGAGCGGGAGGGCCGGGGTACAATGAGCAGTTCTTC.

The CDR3 here is CASSLGGSHMMNTEAFF. The CDR3 region has the DNA TGCGCCAGCAGCTTGGGGGGCAGCCATATGATGAACACTGAAGCTTTCTTT. The chain couples TRBV5-1 to TRBJ1-1; D is perhaps TRBD1 (5 bases). V was shortened by 0 bases and J by 0 bases, with 15 bases between the two germline ends. Per the germline V gene, CDR1 is SGHRS and CDR2 is YFSETQ. The CDR3 covers 17 residues.

The chain combines TRBV2 with TRBJ1-3; a weak D match, TRBD1 (5 bases). The CDR3 is 14 residues long. V was shortened by 3 bases and J by 0 bases, with 6 bases between the two germline ends. Per germline, CDR1 SNHLY and CDR2 FYNNEI. The CDR3 DNA follows: TGTGCCAGCAGTGAGCAGGGCTCTGGAAACACCATATATTTT. Protein: CASSEQGSGNTIYF.

The CDR3 reads CASSQTDVNTEAFF. The CDR3, as DNA: TGTGCCAGCAGCCAGACAGATGTGAACACTGAAGCTTTCTTT. The gene calls are TRBV3-1 (or the pseudogene TRBV3-2) and TRBJ1-1, with a tentative D call TRBD1 (5 bases). V was cut by 3 bases and J by 0 bases, with 8 bases left in between. The CDR3 has 14 residues. CDR1 is LGHDT and CDR2 is YNNKEL in the germline V gene (reference sequence).

V and J are TRBV9 and TRBJ2-3, with 13 positions matching TRBD2. The CDR3 is 20 residues long. Trimming cost V 4 bases and J 2 bases; bases outside gene matches: 16. CDR1 and CDR2 (germline): SGDLS, YYNGEE. The CDR3 sequence is CASSPQLAGGPESVTDTQYF. The CDR3 DNA reads TGTGCCAGCAGCCCCCAACTAGCGGGGGGGCCAGAATCCGTCACAGATACGCAGTATTTT.

The chain employs TRBV30 and TRBJ1-5; 7 bases align to TRBD1. This CDR3 is 15 amino acids long. V lost 2 bases, J lost 4 bases, and 8 bases stayed unmatched. The germline V gene has CDR1 GTSNPN and CDR2 SVGIG (reference sequence). In nucleotides, the CDR3 is TGTGCCTGGAGTACAGGGGAGATTCGGAATCAGCCCCAGCATTTT. Protein: CAWSTGEIRNQPQHF.

The chain uses TRBV15 and TRBJ2-1; D ambiguous. This CDR3 has 14 amino acids. The germline gives CDR1 LNHNV, CDR2 YYDKDF (reference sequence). The V end lost 0 bases, the J end lost 6 bases, and 9 bases lay between the germline ends. The CDR3 spells CATSRERVANEQFF. The CDR3 DNA follows: TGTGCCACCAGCAGAGAACGGGTCGCCAATGAGCAGTTCTTC.

This clone appeared a few times. This sequence joins TRBV25-1 and TRBJ2-7; perhaps TRBD2 as D (7 bases). Germline CDR1 is MGHDK and CDR2 is SYGVNS. The germline V and J ends were trimmed by 0 bases and 3 bases, with 15 bases remaining between them. The CDR3 extends over 16 amino acids. CDR3 amino acids: CASSEYRGGLHYEQYF. CDR3 nucleotide sequence: TGTGCCAGCAGTGAATATAGGGGGGGCCTGCACTACGAGCAGTACTTC.

This chain connects TRBV19 to TRBJ2-1; 8 nucleotides agree with TRBD2. The trim removed 3 bases at V and 9 bases at J, leaving 7 bases unmatched. This CDR3 is built from 14 residues. Looked up from germline, CDR1 is LNHDA and CDR2 is SQIVND (reference sequence). CDR3 nucleotide sequence: TGTGCCAGTAGTATGAAAGCGGGACTAGGTGAGCAGTTCTTC. Residues: CASSMKAGLGEQFF. Full variable domain (outside the CDR3, taken from reference TRBV19 and TRBJ2-1): DGGITQSPKYLFRKEGQNVTLSCEQNLNHDAMYWYRQDPGQGLRLIYYSQIVNDFQKGDIAEGYSVSREKKESFPLTVTSAQKNPTAFYLCASSMKAGLGEQFFGPGTRLTVL.

The gene calls are TRBV18 and TRBJ2-2; a possible D gene is TRBD2 (6 bases). CDR1 is KGHSH and CDR2 is LQKENI in the germline V gene. The CDR3 covers 15 residues. Trimming stripped 6 bases from V and 1 base from J, with 12 bases between. CDR3 DNA: TGTGCCAGCTCCGGGATTAGCGGGAACACCGGGGAGCTGTTTTTT. It is translated as CASSGISGNTGELFF.